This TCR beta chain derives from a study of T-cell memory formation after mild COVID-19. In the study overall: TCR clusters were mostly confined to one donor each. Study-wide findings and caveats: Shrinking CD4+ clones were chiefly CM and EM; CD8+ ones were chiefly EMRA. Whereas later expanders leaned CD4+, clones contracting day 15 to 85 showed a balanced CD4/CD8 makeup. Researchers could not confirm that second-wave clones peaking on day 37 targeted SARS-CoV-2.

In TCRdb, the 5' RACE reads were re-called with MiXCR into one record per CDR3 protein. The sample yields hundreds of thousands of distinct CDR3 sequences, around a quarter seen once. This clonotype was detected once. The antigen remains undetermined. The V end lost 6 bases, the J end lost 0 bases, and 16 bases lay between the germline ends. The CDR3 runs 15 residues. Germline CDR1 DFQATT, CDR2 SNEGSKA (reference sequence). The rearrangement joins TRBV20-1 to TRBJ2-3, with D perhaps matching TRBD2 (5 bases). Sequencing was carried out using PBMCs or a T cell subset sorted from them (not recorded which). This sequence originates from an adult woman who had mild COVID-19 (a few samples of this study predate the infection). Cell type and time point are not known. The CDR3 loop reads CSAPPISESTDTQYF. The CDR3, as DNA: TGCAGTGCCCCCCCCATTAGCGAGAGCACAGATACGCAGTATTTT.